A selection of T cell receptor beta chains follows, all from one sample in a study of regulatory T cells in long-lasting Graves disease. MiXCR, applied by TCRdb to the multiplex PCR reads, yields one record per CDR3 protein. The table shows approximately 290,000 distinct CDR3 sequences, with 22% occurring only once. Material: peripheral blood mononuclear cells (PBMCs), obtained when the disease was refractory, from a patient treated with antithyroid drugs. These receptors were obtained from a female donor with Graves disease. Each CDR3 is given with its conserved first and last residue. Each record gives: CDR3 protein, CDR3 DNA, D gene, J gene, V gene, clone size. The D gene is left open where the match is weak. Some rows mark clone size as missing; the rest say once, few, many or name a class of expanded clone.

CDR3 protein: CSARLQGEGTEAFF; CDR3 DNA: TGCAGTGCTAGACTACAGGGTGAGGGCACTGAAGCTTTCTTT; D gene: .; J gene: TRBJ1-1; V gene: TRBV20-1; clone size: many
CDR3 protein: CASSQGGPSNTEAFF; CDR3 DNA: TGCGCCAGCAGCCAAGGGGGACCGTCGAACACTGAAGCTTTCTTT; D gene: .; J gene: TRBJ1-1; V gene: TRBV4-1; clone size: .
CDR3 protein: CASSQDSSSATFEQYF; CDR3 DNA: TGCGCCAGCAGCCAAGATTCGAGCAGTGCTACGTTCGAGCAGTACTTC; D gene: .; J gene: TRBJ2-7; V gene: TRBV4-3; clone size: .
CDR3 protein: CASSQDHRVSWGYTF; CDR3 DNA: TGTGCCAGCAGCCAAGATCACCGGGTTTCGTGGGGCTACACCTTC; D gene: .; J gene: TRBJ1-2; V gene: TRBV3-1; clone size: .
CDR3 protein: CASSAPGATEAFF; CDR3 DNA: TGTGCCAGCAGCGCTCCGGGAGCCACTGAAGCTTTCTTT; D gene: .; J gene: TRBJ1-1; V gene: TRBV9; clone size: few
CDR3 protein: CASSLNGSPGYEQYF; CDR3 DNA: TGTGCCAGCAGCTTAAATGGCTCACCGGGGTACGAGCAGTACTTC; D gene: .; J gene: TRBJ2-7; V gene: TRBV7-3; clone size: few
CDR3 protein: CASSLVAGGEQPQHF; CDR3 DNA: TGTGCCAGCAGCTTAGTCGCGGGGGGCGAGCAGCCCCAGCATTTT; D gene: .; J gene: TRBJ1-5; V gene: TRBV7-2; clone size: many
CDR3 protein: CASSLPGQGETQYF; CDR3 DNA: TGTGCCAGCAGCCTCCCTGGACAGGGCGAGACCCAGTACTTC; D gene: TRBD1; J gene: TRBJ2-5; V gene: TRBV7-9; clone size: .
CDR3 protein: CAGGGSRTGELFF; CDR3 DNA: TGTGCCGGGGGCGGGAGCCGAACCGGGGAGCTGTTTTTT; D gene: .; J gene: TRBJ2-2; V gene: TRBV12-3/TRBV12-4; clone size: .
CDR3 protein: CSVGSGPGELFF; CDR3 DNA: TGCAGCGTTGGATCTGGGCCCGGGGAGCTGTTTTTT; D gene: .; J gene: TRBJ2-2; V gene: TRBV29-1; clone size: .
CDR3 protein: CASSLEAVVAGAYEQYF; CDR3 DNA: TGTGCCAGCAGCTTAGAGGCAGTGGTAGCGGGAGCCTACGAGCAGTACTTC; D gene: TRBD2; J gene: TRBJ2-7; V gene: TRBV7-2; clone size: few
CDR3 protein: CASSPTGALNSPLHF; CDR3 DNA: TGTGCCAGCTCACCCACAGGGGCTCTAAATTCACCCCTCCACTTT; D gene: TRBD1; J gene: TRBJ1-6; V gene: TRBV18; clone size: few
CDR3 protein: CSASGSSAGYEQYF; CDR3 DNA: TGCAGTGCTAGCGGGAGTTCTGCCGGGTACGAGCAGTACTTC; D gene: .; J gene: TRBJ2-7; V gene: TRBV20-1; clone size: few
CDR3 protein: CSVTVSYEQYF; CDR3 DNA: TGCAGCGTCACAGTCTCCTACGAGCAGTACTTC; D gene: .; J gene: TRBJ2-7; V gene: TRBV29-1; clone size: .
CDR3 protein: CASRPGGNQPQHF; CDR3 DNA: TGTGCCAGTAGACCTGGAGGCAATCAGCCCCAGCATTTT; D gene: .; J gene: TRBJ1-5; V gene: TRBV19; clone size: .
CDR3 protein: CASSLWPNTEAFF; CDR3 DNA: TGTGCCAGCAGTTTATGGCCGAACACTGAAGCTTTCTTT; D gene: .; J gene: TRBJ1-1; V gene: TRBV27; clone size: many
CDR3 protein: CATSRATDEQYF; CDR3 DNA: TGTGCCACCAGCAGAGCTACCGACGAGCAGTACTTC; D gene: .; J gene: TRBJ2-7; V gene: TRBV15; clone size: few
CDR3 protein: CASSPPSGTHEQYF; CDR3 DNA: TGTGCCAGCTCACCACCGTCAGGGACCCACGAGCAGTACTTC; D gene: .; J gene: TRBJ2-7; V gene: TRBV18; clone size: few
CDR3 protein: CASSQGQRNTEAFF; CDR3 DNA: TGCGCCAGCAGCCAAGGACAGAGAAACACTGAAGCTTTCTTT; D gene: .; J gene: TRBJ1-1; V gene: TRBV4-1; clone size: .
CDR3 protein: CASSSTGTGWETQYF; CDR3 DNA: TGTGCCAGCAGTTCTACCGGGACAGGGTGGGAGACCCAGTACTTC; D gene: TRBD1; J gene: TRBJ2-5; V gene: TRBV6-5; clone size: many
CDR3 protein: CSVGTTGGAFGYTF; CDR3 DNA: TGCAGCGTTGGCACGACAGGGGGCGCGTTTGGCTACACCTTC; D gene: TRBD1; J gene: TRBJ1-2; V gene: TRBV29-1; clone size: .
CDR3 protein: CASSYSTGTNSPLHF; CDR3 DNA: TGTGCCAGCAGTTACTCCACAGGAACTAATTCACCCCTCCACTTT; D gene: .; J gene: TRBJ1-6; V gene: TRBV28; clone size: .
CDR3 protein: CASSQDRANLGSYEQYF; CDR3 DNA: TGCGCCAGCAGCCAAGATCGAGCAAACTTGGGGTCCTACGAGCAGTACTTC; D gene: .; J gene: TRBJ2-7; V gene: TRBV4-3; clone size: .
CDR3 protein: CASSGQGIDYGYTF; CDR3 DNA: TGTGCCAGCTCAGGACAGGGGATAGACTATGGCTACACCTTC; D gene: TRBD1; J gene: TRBJ1-2; V gene: TRBV18; clone size: few
CDR3 protein: CASSQGWVSRATDTQYF; CDR3 DNA: TGTGCCAGCAGCCAAGGATGGGTCTCGCGAGCCACAGATACGCAGTATTTT; D gene: .; J gene: TRBJ2-3; V gene: TRBV3-1; clone size: .
CDR3 protein: CASTDPSQGGPNTEAFF; CDR3 DNA: TGTGCCAGCACCGACCCTTCTCAGGGAGGACCCAACACTGAAGCTTTCTTT; D gene: .; J gene: TRBJ1-1; V gene: TRBV6-1; clone size: .
CDR3 protein: CASSLGDDGYTF; CDR3 DNA: TGCGCCAGCAGCTTAGGAGACGACGGCTACACCTTC; D gene: .; J gene: TRBJ1-2; V gene: TRBV5-1; clone size: .
CDR3 protein: CASSSWGKSTQYF; CDR3 DNA: TGTGCCAGCAGTAGCTGGGGCAAGTCTACGCAGTATTTT; D gene: .; J gene: TRBJ2-3; V gene: TRBV6-2/TRBV6-3; clone size: .
CDR3 protein: CASSYSKLLGDTEAFF; CDR3 DNA: TGTGCCAGCAGTTACTCAAAGTTACTCGGGGACACTGAAGCTTTCTTT; D gene: .; J gene: TRBJ1-1; V gene: TRBV6-2/TRBV6-3; clone size: many